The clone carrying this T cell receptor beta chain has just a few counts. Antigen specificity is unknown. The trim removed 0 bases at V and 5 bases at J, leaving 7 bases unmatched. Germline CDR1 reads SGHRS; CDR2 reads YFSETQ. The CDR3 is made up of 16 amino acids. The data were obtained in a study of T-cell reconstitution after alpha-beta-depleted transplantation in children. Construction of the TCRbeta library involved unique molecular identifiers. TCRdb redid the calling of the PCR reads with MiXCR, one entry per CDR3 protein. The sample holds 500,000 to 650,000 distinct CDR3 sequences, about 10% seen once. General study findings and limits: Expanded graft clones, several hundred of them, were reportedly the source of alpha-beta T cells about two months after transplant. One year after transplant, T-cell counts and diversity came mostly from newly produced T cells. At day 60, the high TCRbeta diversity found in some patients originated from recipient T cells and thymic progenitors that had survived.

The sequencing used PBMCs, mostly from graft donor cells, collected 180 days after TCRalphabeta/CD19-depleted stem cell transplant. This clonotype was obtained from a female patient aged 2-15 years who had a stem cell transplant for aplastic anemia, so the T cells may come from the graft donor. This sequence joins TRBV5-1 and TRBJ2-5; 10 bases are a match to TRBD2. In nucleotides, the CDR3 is TGCGCCAGCAGCTTGGGACTAGCGGGCCCCCCGGAGACCCAGTACTTC. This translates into CASSLGLAGPPETQYF.